This T cell receptor (beta chain) appears in the sequencing data of a study of blood T cells in healthy people across ages. CDR3 size: 13 residues. Germline loops: CDR1 MNHNS, CDR2 SASEGT. Trimming took 8 bases from V and 4 from J; bases not matched to a gene: 6. PCR was performed a second time for about 7 to 12 cycles using a sample-barcoded 5' primer and a J-beta primer mix. TCRdb used MiXCR to reprocess the 5' RACE reads, holding one entry per CDR3 protein. This table holds roughly 1,300,000 distinct CDR3 sequences, approximately 59% found once. The sequenced sample was blood. V usage is TRBV6-1 and J usage is TRBJ1-1, with 8 positions matching TRBD1. This receptor was obtained from a man aged 18 to 29 in good health. CDR3 sequence: CASLRTGITEAFF. In DNA form, the CDR3 reads TGTGCCAGCCTACGGACAGGGATCACTGAAGCTTTCTTT.